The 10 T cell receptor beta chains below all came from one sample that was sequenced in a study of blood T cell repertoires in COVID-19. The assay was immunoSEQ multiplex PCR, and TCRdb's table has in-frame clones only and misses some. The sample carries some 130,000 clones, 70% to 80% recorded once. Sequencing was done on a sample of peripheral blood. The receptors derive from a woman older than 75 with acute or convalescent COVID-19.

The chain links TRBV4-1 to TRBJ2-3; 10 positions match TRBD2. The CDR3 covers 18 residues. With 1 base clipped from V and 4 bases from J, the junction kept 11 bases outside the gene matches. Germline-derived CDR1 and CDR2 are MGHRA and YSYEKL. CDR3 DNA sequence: TGCGCCAGCAGCCAAGGGACATACGAGACTAGCGGGTCAGATACGCAGTATTTT. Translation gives CASSQGTYETSGSDTQYF.

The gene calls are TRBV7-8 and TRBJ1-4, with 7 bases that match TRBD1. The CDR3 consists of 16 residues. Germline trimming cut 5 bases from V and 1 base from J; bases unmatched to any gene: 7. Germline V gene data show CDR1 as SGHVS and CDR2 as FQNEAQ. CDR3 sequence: CASSPRQGLTNEKLFF. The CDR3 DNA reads TGTGCCAGCAGCCCCCGACAGGGTTTAACTAATGAAAAACTGTTTTTT.

The CDR3 sequence is CASSQVGRGYEQYF. The CDR3 DNA reads as TGCGCCAGCAGCCAAGTAGGCAGGGGGTACGAGCAGTACTTC. The J gene is TRBJ2-7, the V gene TRBV4-3; 7 bases align to TRBD1. This CDR3 region has 14 residues. With V trimmed by 1 base and J by 4 bases, 4 bases remained unmatched. CDR1 LGHNA and CDR2 YSLEER come from the germline V gene.

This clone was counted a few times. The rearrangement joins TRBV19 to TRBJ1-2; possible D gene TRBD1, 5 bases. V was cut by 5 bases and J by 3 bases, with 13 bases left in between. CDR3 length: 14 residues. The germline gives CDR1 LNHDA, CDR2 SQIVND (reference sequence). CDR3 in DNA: TGTGCCAGTAGTGCGCAGGGTAGTGACTATGGCTACACCTTC. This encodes CASSAQGSDYGYTF. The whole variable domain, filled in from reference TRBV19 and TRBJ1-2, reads DGGITQSPKYLFRKEGQNVTLSCEQNLNHDAMYWYRQDPGQGLRLIYYSQIVNDFQKGDIAEGYSVSREKKESFPLTVTSAQKNPTAFYLCASSAQGSDYGYTFGSGTRLTVV.

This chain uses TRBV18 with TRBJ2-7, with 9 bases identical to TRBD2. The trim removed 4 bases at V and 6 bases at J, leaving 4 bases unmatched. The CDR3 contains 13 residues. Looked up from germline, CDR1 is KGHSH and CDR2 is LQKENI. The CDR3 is CASSRLADLEQYF. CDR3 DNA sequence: TGTGCCAGCTCACGACTAGCGGACCTCGAGCAGTACTTC.

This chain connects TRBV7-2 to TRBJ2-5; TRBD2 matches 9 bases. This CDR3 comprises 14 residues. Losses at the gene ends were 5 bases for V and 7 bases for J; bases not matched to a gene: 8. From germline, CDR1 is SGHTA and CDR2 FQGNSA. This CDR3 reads CASSGSGSGVTQYF. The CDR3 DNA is TGTGCCAGCAGCGGTAGCGGGAGCGGGGTGACCCAGTACTTC.

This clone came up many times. This chain's CDR3 is CASSFLRGLQETQYF. CDR3 bases: TGTGCCAGCAGCTTCCTTAGGGGTCTCCAAGAGACCCAGTACTTC. V is TRBV5-8 and J is TRBJ2-5; the D gene is possibly TRBD1 (5 bases). V was shortened by 2 bases and J by 1 base, with 12 bases between the two germline ends. The CDR3 is 15 amino acids. The germline V gene has CDR1 SGHTS and CDR2 YDEGEE.

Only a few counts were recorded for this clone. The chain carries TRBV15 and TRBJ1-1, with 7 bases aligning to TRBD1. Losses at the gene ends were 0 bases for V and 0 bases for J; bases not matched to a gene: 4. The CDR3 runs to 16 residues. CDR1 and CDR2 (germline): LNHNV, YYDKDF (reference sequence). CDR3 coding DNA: TGTGCCACCAGCAGAGAAGGGGGCGCGTTGAACACTGAAGCTTTCTTT. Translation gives CATSREGGALNTEAFF. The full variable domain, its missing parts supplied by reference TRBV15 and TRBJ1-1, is DAMVIQNPRYQVTQFGKPVTLSCSQTLNHNVMYWYQQKSSQAPKLLFHYYDKDFNNEADTPDNFQSRRPNTSFCFLDIRSPGLGDTAMYLCATSREGGALNTEAFFGQGTRLTVV.

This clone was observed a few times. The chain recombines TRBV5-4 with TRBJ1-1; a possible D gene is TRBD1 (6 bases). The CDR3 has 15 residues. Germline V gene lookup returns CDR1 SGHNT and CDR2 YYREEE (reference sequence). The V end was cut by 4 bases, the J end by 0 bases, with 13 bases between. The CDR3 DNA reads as TGTGCCAGCAGCCCCTCGGGACAAATGAACACTGAAGCTTTCTTT. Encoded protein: CASSPSGQMNTEAFF.

In DNA, the CDR3 is TGTGCCAGCAGTCGCCGACAGAGCATTAATGAAAAACTGTTTTTT. It specifies CASSRRQSINEKLFF. The rearrangement uses TRBV2 and TRBJ1-4; a possible D gene is TRBD1 (5 bases). The CDR3 loop spans 15 amino acids. The germline V gene encodes CDR1 SNHLY and CDR2 FYNNEI. V lost 5 bases and J lost 4, with 14 bases in between.